This is a list of T cell receptor beta chains from one sample in a study of T cells after yellow fever vaccination. MiXCR, applied by TCRdb to the 5' RACE reads, yields one record per CDR3 protein. The sample records under 300,000 distinct CDR3 sequences, 6.9% being singletons. Sequenced here: CD4+ T cells sorted from PBMCs, sampled 15 days after the yellow fever booster vaccination. These receptors came from a man aged 30 to 45 who received the YFV17D yellow fever vaccine. The CDR3 runs from the conserved cysteine through the conserved F or W. Clone sizes are given selectively: once, few, many, or a class where the clone is expanded.

V: TRBV7-8
J: TRBJ2-7
size: few
CDR3: CASSLLERDPPYEQYF

V: TRBV20-1
J: TRBJ2-5
size: .
CDR3: CSSGELYQETQYF

V: TRBV7-9
J: TRBJ1-1
size: few
CDR3: CASSLGAGRGILAFF

V: TRBV20-1
J: TRBJ2-3
size: many
CDR3: CSARGGTRERATDTQYF

V: TRBV7-9
J: TRBJ2-7
size: many
CDR3: CASSLSTGVEQYF

V: TRBV5-3
J: TRBJ2-1
size: .
CDR3: CARSLAASGRAWDEQFF

V: TRBV15
J: TRBJ2-7
size: .
CDR3: CATSRVGGSYEQYF

V: TRBV7-2
J: TRBJ2-7
size: .
CDR3: CASSRDREGEQYF

V: TRBV27
J: TRBJ2-7
size: many
CDR3: CASSLSHSYYEQYF

V: TRBV4-2
J: TRBJ1-3
size: .
CDR3: CASSQETAGGNTIYF